This T cell receptor beta chain was sequenced in a study of T cells in Graves' hyperthyroidism and ophthalmopathy. At least ten counts were recorded for this clonotype. Diagnoses were established using clinical symptoms, serum thyroxine and TRAb, thyroid ultrasound and orbital computed tomography. The germline V gene encodes CDR1 DFQATT and CDR2 SNEGSKA (reference sequence). The germline V and J ends were trimmed by 1 base and 0 bases, with 9 bases remaining between them. The CDR3 is 14 amino acids. Researchers amplified the TCR beta CDR3 regions from RNA transcripts. First-round RT-PCR targeting the TCR CDR3 was performed with the HTBI primer set. Each CDR3 protein gets one entry after TCRdb re-called the multiplex PCR reads with MiXCR. This sample has 190,000 or so distinct CDR3 sequences, with around 18% found just once.

The sample taken for sequencing was blood. This TCR was recovered from a man aged 40-50 years with Graves' hyperthyroidism. This chain connects TRBV20-1 to TRBJ1-1; no definite D call. CDR3: CSARGSSMNTEAFF. The DNA for the CDR3 is TGCAGTGCTAGAGGAAGCAGCATGAACACTGAAGCTTTCTTT.